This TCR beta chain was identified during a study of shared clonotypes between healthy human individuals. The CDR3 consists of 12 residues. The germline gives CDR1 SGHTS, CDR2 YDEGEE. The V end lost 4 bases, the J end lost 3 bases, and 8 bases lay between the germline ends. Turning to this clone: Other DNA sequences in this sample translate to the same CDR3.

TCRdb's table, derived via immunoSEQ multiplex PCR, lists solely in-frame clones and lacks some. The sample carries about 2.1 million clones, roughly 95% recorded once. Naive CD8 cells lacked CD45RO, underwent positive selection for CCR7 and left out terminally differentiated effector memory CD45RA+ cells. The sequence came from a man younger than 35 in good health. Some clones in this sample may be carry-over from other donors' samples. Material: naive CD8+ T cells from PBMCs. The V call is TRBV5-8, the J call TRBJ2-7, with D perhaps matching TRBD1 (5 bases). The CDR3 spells CASSLTDYEQYF. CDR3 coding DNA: TGTGCCAGCAGCCTGACAGACTACGAGCAGTACTTC.